This T cell receptor beta chain was found in a study of cytomegalovirus exposure and HLA in healthy donors. Study background: One earlier analysis, a look at 150 million to 200 million T cells, found some 120 million unique TCR beta sequences. Study-wide findings and caveats: Analyses of presence/absence relied on an assumption of roughly uniform sequencing depth across donors.

Germline-derived CDR1 and CDR2 are ENHRY and SYGVKD. J was trimmed by 3 bases and V by 3 bases; bases with no gene match: 11. The CDR3 loop spans 18 amino acids. This PCR relied on a set of 60 Vbeta primers and 13 Jbeta primers. The method was immunoSEQ multiplex PCR; TCRdb's version includes in-frame clones alone and lacks a portion of them. The sample has more than 100,000 clones, around 79% seen once; the top ten hold 4.1%. As concerns this clone: Its antigen is currently unknown.

The sample comprised PBMCs. The clonotype comes from a woman aged 35 to 49 in good health and CMV-seronegative. V gene TRBV10-3 combines with J gene TRBJ1-5; 10 bases line up with TRBD1. In DNA, the CDR3 is TGTGCCATCAGTGAAACGGGACAGGGGTTCATATACAATCAGCCCCAGCATTTT. It translates to CAISETGQGFIYNQPQHF.